This TCR beta chain was sequenced during a study of cytomegalovirus exposure and HLA in healthy donors. CDR1 and CDR2 from the germline V gene are SGHVS and FQNEAQ. CDR3 length: 15 amino acids. V dropped 2 bases and J dropped 2; count of bases not matched to a gene: 2. PCR used 60 Vbeta primers and 13 Jbeta primers. Measured with immunoSEQ multiplex PCR; TCRdb has only the in-frame clones, and not every one. The sample carries a few hundred thousand clones, over 85% recorded once. As to this clone: The target antigen is unknown.

General study findings and limits: Most subjects had HLA-A and HLA-B alleles reportedly predicted accurately by TCR beta sequences.

This TCR came from a woman between 18 and 29 years old in good health and CMV-seronegative. The source material was PBMCs. The chain combines TRBV7-8 with TRBJ2-1, with 8 positions matching TRBD1. As DNA, the CDR3 is TGTGCCAGCAGCTTAAGGGACAGGACCTACAATGAGCAGTTCTTC. This encodes CASSLRDRTYNEQFF.